The source of this T cell receptor (beta chain) is a study of blood T cell repertoires in COVID-19. Per the germline V gene, CDR1 is SGHTA and CDR2 is FQGNSA. There are 14 residues in the CDR3. The V and J ends lost 5 bases and 7 bases respectively, with 17 bases between them. Here immunoSEQ multiplex PCR was the method, and the copy in TCRdb shows in-frame clones only, minus some. Of more than 150,000 clones listed, roughly 76% are singletons. Sequencing input: peripheral blood. This TCR came from a woman of 80 years or more with COVID-19, enrolled during active disease. The J gene is TRBJ1-2, the V gene TRBV7-2, with D tentatively TRBD1 (5 bases). CDR3 residues: CASSLEGTGTGYTF. The CDR3 bases are TGTGCCAGCAGCCTGGAGGGCACAGGTACTGGCTACACCTTC.